Presented here are 20 T cell receptor beta chains from one specimen sequenced in a study of shared clonotypes between healthy human individuals. Clones were sequenced by immunoSEQ multiplex PCR, and TCRdb holds only the in-frame ones, with some missing. The table shows a few million clones, with 85% to 95% occurring only once. Material: naive CD4+ T cells sorted from blood. The subset: CD45RA+ positively selected. All receptors derive from a man younger than 35 in good health.

This clone has just one count. The chain joins TRBV7-2 to TRBJ2-1, with D possibly matching TRBD2 (5 bases). The CDR3 loop spans 16 amino acids. V lost 1 base to trimming and J lost 7 bases, with 17 bases between them. Germline V gives CDR1 SGHTA, CDR2 FQGNSA. DNA of the CDR3: TGTGCCAGCAGCTTAGTGACCGGGGTCTTTGGGAATGAGCAGTTCTTC. Encoded protein: CASSLVTGVFGNEQFF.

This clone was counted once. The V and J genes are TRBV5-1 and TRBJ1-1; 8 nucleotides agree with TRBD1. From germline, CDR1 is SGHRS and CDR2 YFSETQ. The V gene end was trimmed by 1 base and the J gene end by 4 bases; junction bases not matched to a gene: 18. The CDR3 consists of 19 residues. Here the CDR3 reads CASSLQGAAPSAGSTEAFF. CDR3 nucleotides: TGCGCCAGCAGCTTGCAGGGGGCAGCCCCCAGCGCAGGTAGCACTGAAGCTTTCTTT.

The chain is built from TRBV2 and TRBJ1-1; TRBD1 aligns across 9 bases. CDR3 length: 13 residues. Per the germline V gene, CDR1 is SNHLY and CDR2 is FYNNEI. V shed 6 bases and J 5 bases; nucleotides not matched to a gene: 4. The chain's CDR3 is CASRADRGTEAFF. DNA for the CDR3: TGTGCCAGCAGAGCGGACAGGGGAACTGAAGCTTTCTTT. The full variable domain, with the rest looked up from reference TRBV2 and TRBJ1-1, is EPEVTQTPSHQVTQMGQEVILRCVPISNHLYFYWYRQILGQKVEFLVSFYNNEISEKSEIFDDQFSVERPDGSNFTLKIRSTKLEDSAMYFCASRADRGTEAFFGQGTRLTVV.

The CDR3 DNA reads as TGTGCCAGCAGCCGAGGGGCGCCATACAATGAGCAGTTCTTC. This codes for CASSRGAPYNEQFF. The rearrangement links TRBV11-2 to TRBJ2-1; the D gene could be TRBD1 or TRBD2 (5 bases each). Germline V gene data show CDR1 as SGHAT and CDR2 as FQNNGV. The CDR3 spans 14 residues. Trimming left V 5 bases short and J 4 bases short, with 12 bases between.

This chain connects TRBV12-2 to TRBJ2-3; the table's D gene call, TRBD1, was not cross checked with the DNA. TRBV12-2 constitutes a pseudogene. The CDR3 contains 17 residues. The CDR3 region has the DNA TGTGCAAGTCGCTTAGCGCCCCGGGACAGGGTGGATGATACGCAGTATTTT. Its translation is CASRLAPRDRVDDTQYF.

The chain carries TRBV14 and TRBJ2-2; D unresolved. V gave up 5 bases and J gave up 4 bases, with 14 bases separating them. The CDR3 has 15 amino acids. CDR1 is SGHDN and CDR2 is FVKESK in the germline V gene. The CDR3 is CASSEILLGTGELFF. The CDR3, as DNA: TGTGCCAGCAGCGAGATACTTTTGGGCACCGGGGAGCTGTTTTTT.

Only one count was recorded for this clone. The rearrangement links TRBV14 to TRBJ2-7, with D possibly TRBD1 on 6 matching bases. The CDR3 is 16 residues long. With 0 bases removed from V and 2 bases from J, the gap between germline ends came to 14 bases. Per germline, CDR1 SGHDN and CDR2 FVKESK. CDR3 DNA sequence: TGTGCCAGCAGCCAAGATTTACGGGGACATACCTACGAGCAGTACTTC. Protein product: CASSQDLRGHTYEQYF. Full variable domain (remainder filled in from reference TRBV14 and TRBJ2-7): EAGVTQFPSHSVIEKGQTVTLRCDPISGHDNLYWYRRVMGKEIKFLLHFVKESKQDESGMPNNRFLAERTGGTYSTLKVQPAELEDSGVYFCASSQDLRGHTYEQYFGPGTRLTVT.

Concerning this clone itself: Other DNA sequences in this sample translate to the same CDR3. V and J are TRBV5-4 and TRBJ2-5, with D maybe TRBD1 (5 bases). Germline lookup yields CDR1 SGHNT and CDR2 YYREEE (reference sequence). V was pared by 3 bases and J by 3 bases, with 9 bases between. CDR3 size: 13 residues. DNA for the CDR3: TGTGCCAGCAGCTCGCAAGGGGAAGAGACCCAGTACTTC. Translated, it gives CASSSQGEETQYF. The full variable domain, in which reference TRBV5-4 and TRBJ2-5 provide the parts outside the CDR3, is ETGVTQSPTHLIKTRGQQVTLRCSSQSGHNTVSWYQQALGQGPQFIFQYYREEENGRGNFPPRFSGLQFPNYSSELNVNALELDDSALYLCASSSQGEETQYFGPGTRLLVL.

The chain has TRBV7-9 and TRBJ1-2; 8 nucleotides match TRBD1. The length of the CDR3 is 16 residues. J gave up 6 bases and V 5 bases, and 14 bases lay outside the gene matches. Germline V CDR1 and CDR2: SEHNR, FQNEAQ (reference sequence). CDR3 sequence: CASSVRTGPGGDGYTF. As DNA, the CDR3 is TGTGCCAGCAGCGTTCGGACAGGGCCCGGGGGAGATGGCTACACCTTC.

The V gene is TRBV5-4, the J gene TRBJ1-1, with D tentatively TRBD1 (6 bases). Germline CDR1 SGHNT, CDR2 YYREEE (reference sequence). Trimming took 0 bases from V and 8 from J, leaving 8 bases between them. The CDR3 sequence is 12 residues long. This CDR3 is CASSLVQGEAFF. The CDR3 bases are TGTGCCAGCAGCTTGGTTCAGGGGGAAGCTTTCTTT.

The chain combines TRBV6-1 with TRBJ2-3; D call uncertain. Germline CDR1 and CDR2: MNHNS and SASEGT. Trimming took off 4 bases at V and 3 bases at J, with 5 bases between the two ends. This CDR3 region has 12 residues. DNA of the CDR3: TGTGCCAGCAGTGCCCAGACAGATACGCAGTATTTT. Protein sequence: CASSAQTDTQYF.

The chain couples TRBV5-1 to TRBJ2-5; 11 positions agree with TRBD2. CDR3 size: 16 residues. V shed 0 bases, J shed 5 bases, and the junction held 6 bases outside the gene matches. Germline CDR1 and CDR2: SGHRS and YFSETQ. Here the CDR3 DNA reads TGCGCCAGCAGCTTGGCCCCGGGACTAGCGGATGAGACCCAGTACTTC. Translated: CASSLAPGLADETQYF.

This chain uses TRBV7-2 with TRBJ2-7; possibly TRBD1 or TRBD2 for D (5 bases each). There are 14 residues in the CDR3. In germline, CDR1 is SGHTA, CDR2 FQGNSA. V was clipped by 2 bases and J by 2 bases, with 10 bases between them. This CDR3 reads CASSLILGAYEQYF. The CDR3 DNA follows: TGTGCCAGCAGCTTAATACTAGGGGCCTACGAGCAGTACTTC.

Here the CDR3 DNA reads TGTGCCAGTAGTAAGGTGGCGGATTATGGCTACACCTTC. Its translation: CASSKVADYGYTF. This chain joins TRBV19 and TRBJ1-2; D is undetermined. The CDR3 contains 13 residues. V lost 4 bases, J lost 5 bases, and 11 bases lay in between. CDR1 and CDR2 (germline): LNHDA, SQIVND (reference sequence).

J is TRBJ2-2 and V is TRBV11-2; D unclear. Germline loops: CDR1 SGHAT, CDR2 FQNNGV. CDR3 length: 16 residues. Trimming cost V 5 bases and J 4 bases, with 17 bases left between them. CDR3: CASSTRTLIGTGELFF. DNA of the CDR3: TGTGCCAGCAGCACGCGGACCCTAATCGGCACCGGGGAGCTGTTTTTT.

The rearrangement uses TRBV30 and TRBJ1-2; D is undetermined. Germline CDR1 reads GTSNPN; CDR2 reads SVGIG (reference sequence). This CDR3 region has 17 residues. Trimming took off 0 bases at V and 4 bases at J, with 21 bases between the two ends. CDR3 nucleotide sequence: TGTGCCTGGAGTGTAATCGTTAGCGTCGGCAGTCCCTATGGCTACACCTTC. Translation gives CAWSVIVSVGSPYGYTF.

The gene calls are TRBV10-3 and TRBJ2-7, with 11 bases fitting TRBD2. The V segment lost 2 bases and the J segment 6 bases; nucleotides outside the gene matches: 9. Germline assignment: CDR1 ENHRY and CDR2 SYGVKD. The CDR3 has 16 residues. The CDR3 DNA reads as TGTGCCATCAGTGAGACCTACTCTAGCGGGAGGAGCGAGCAGTACTTC. It specifies CAISETYSSGRSEQYF.

The chain links TRBV6-5 to TRBJ1-1; D may be TRBD1 (6 bases). The CDR3 spans 15 residues. The ends were cut back, 2 bases at V and 1 base at J, with 11 bases in the middle. Germline CDR1 MNHEY, CDR2 SVGAGI. DNA of the CDR3: TGTGCCAGCAGTTACGACAGGCAGTGGAACACTGAAGCTTTCTTT. The encoded protein is CASSYDRQWNTEAFF.

This sequence joins TRBV28 and TRBJ1-2; a possible D gene is TRBD1 (6 bases). The CDR3 totals 14 residues. The germline V gene encodes CDR1 MDHEN and CDR2 SYDVKM. V lost 6 bases, J lost 2 bases, and 13 bases lay in between. CDR3 in DNA: TGTGCCAGCAGCTTCAAGACAGGAAACTATGGCTACACCTTC. Translated: CASSFKTGNYGYTF.

In its sample, this clone was seen once. The V and J genes are TRBV11-3 and TRBJ1-5; 10 nucleotides line up with TRBD1. The CDR3 length is 18 residues. Germline values: CDR1 SGHNT, CDR2 YENEEA. After removal of 2 bases from V and 6 bases from J, the junction contained 13 bases not matched to a gene. This chain's CDR3 is CASSLTPRDRGYCQPQHF. In DNA, the CDR3 is TGTGCCAGCAGCTTAACCCCAAGGGACAGGGGCTACTGTCAGCCCCAGCATTTT.